The 18 T cell receptor beta chains presented below share a single source sample, sequenced in a study of blood T cell repertoires in COVID-19. Sequencing used immunoSEQ multiplex PCR; TCRdb keeps in-frame clones, though not all of them. The table has roughly 200,000 clones, 65% to 90% seen once. Sequencing was done on a sample of peripheral blood. These receptors came from a human donor in a cohort sampled during active COVID-19.

The V and J genes are TRBV10-2 and TRBJ1-4; TRBD1 aligns across 7 bases. CDR1 and CDR2 (germline): WSHSY, SAAADI. This CDR3 has 14 amino acids. V lost 4 bases, J lost 6 bases, and 5 bases stayed unmatched. This CDR3 reads CASSAGTVDEKLFF. DNA for the CDR3: TGCGCCAGCAGTGCCGGGACAGTCGATGAAAAACTGTTTTTT.

V usage is TRBV11-2 and J usage is TRBJ1-2; 7 bases fit TRBD1. CDR1 and CDR2 from the germline V gene are SGHAT and FQNNGV. After removal of 6 bases from V and 5 bases from J, the junction contained 6 bases not matched to a gene. The CDR3 has 13 residues. The CDR3: CASSQGGLYGYTF. CDR3 in DNA: TGTGCCAGCAGTCAGGGGGGTCTATATGGCTACACCTTC. Looking up the rest from reference TRBV11-2 and TRBJ1-2 gives the full variable domain: EAGVAQSPRYKIIEKRQSVAFWCNPISGHATLYWYQQILGQGPKLLIQFQNNGVVDDSQLPKDRFSAERLKGVDSTLKIQPAKLEDSAVYLCASSQGGLYGYTFGSGTRLTVV.

This chain uses TRBV30 with TRBJ2-7, with no clear D. In germline, CDR1 is GTSNPN, CDR2 SVGIG (reference sequence). This CDR3 comprises 14 residues. V was clipped by 3 bases and J by 0 bases, with 12 bases between them. CDR3 in DNA: TGTGCCTGGAGCGAACGCCTAACCTCCTACGAGCAGTACTTC. Translated, it gives CAWSERLTSYEQYF.

The chain is built from TRBV5-6 and TRBJ2-3, with a possible D match to TRBD2 (6 bases). The V and J ends lost 2 bases and 5 bases respectively, with 12 bases between them. The CDR3 totals 14 residues. CDR1 is SGHDT, CDR2 YYEEEE, per germline. The CDR3 sequence: CASSFTERVDTQYF. The CDR3 coding sequence is TGTGCCAGCAGCTTCACGGAGCGGGTAGATACGCAGTATTTT.

The V and J genes are TRBV2 and TRBJ2-5, with 10 bases that match TRBD2. Germline V lookup: CDR1 SNHLY, CDR2 FYNNEI. V shed 5 bases and J 1 base; nucleotides not matched to a gene: 7. This CDR3 has 16 amino acids. Here the CDR3 reads CASSLSRTSGQETQYF. The CDR3 DNA sequence: TGTGCCAGCAGTCTCTCCCGGACTAGCGGCCAAGAGACCCAGTACTTC.

This clone was seen more than once but under ten times. The chain employs TRBV6-5 and TRBJ2-1; TRBD2 agrees at 9 bases. V gave up 7 bases and J gave up 6 bases; unmatched junction bases: 10. Germline CDR1 MNHEY, CDR2 SVGAGI. The CDR3 is made up of 15 amino acids. The DNA of the CDR3 is TGTGCCAGCACGGGGACAGTGACTAGCGGCAATGAGCAGTTCTTC. Translation: CASTGTVTSGNEQFF.

The CDR3 coding sequence is TGTGCCAGCAGTTACTCGTCGCGGGGTGCTTCGGACGAGCAGTACTTC. Translation gives CASSYSSRGASDEQYF. The chain combines TRBV6-5 with TRBJ2-7; TRBD2 is a possible D gene (6 bases). Trimming stripped 0 bases from V and 5 bases from J, with 17 bases between. The CDR3 spans 16 residues. The germline CDR1 and CDR2 sequences are MNHEY and SVGAGI.

This clone was observed a single time. The V call is TRBV3-1 (or the pseudogene TRBV3-2), the J call TRBJ2-6; D is possibly TRBD2 (6 bases). Trimming stripped 7 bases from V and 2 bases from J, with 12 bases between. The CDR3 length is 15 residues. Germline values: CDR1 LGHDT, CDR2 YNNKEL (reference sequence). The CDR3 region has the DNA TGTGCCAGCACGACGGGGGAGGCTGGGGCCAACGTCCTGACTTTC. Translation gives CASTTGEAGANVLTF.

The J gene is TRBJ2-3, the V gene TRBV4-1, with 13 bases lining up with TRBD2. Germline CDR1 is MGHRA and CDR2 is YSYEKL. The CDR3 is 17 amino acids. J was trimmed by 4 bases and V by 3 bases; bases with no gene match: 7. The CDR3 loop is CASSHELAGGPADTQYF. As DNA, the CDR3 is TGCGCCAGCAGCCACGAACTAGCGGGAGGGCCGGCAGATACGCAGTATTTT.

This chain uses TRBV7-9 with TRBJ1-1, with 12 bases aligning to TRBD1. CDR1 is SEHNR, CDR2 FQNEAQ, per germline (reference sequence). The CDR3 spans 18 residues. V gave up 2 bases and J gave up 3 bases; unmatched junction bases: 10. The CDR3 sequence: CASSLSFGTGGRDTEAFF. CDR3 sequence (DNA): TGTGCCAGCAGCTTAAGTTTTGGGACAGGGGGCAGGGACACTGAAGCTTTCTTT.

The gene calls are TRBV6-1 and TRBJ2-7; D gene unclear. CDR1 MNHNS and CDR2 SASEGT come from the germline V gene. The CDR3 is 17 amino acids. V was pared by 0 bases and J by 1 base, with 16 bases between. Here the CDR3 DNA reads TGTGCCAGCAGTGAAGCGGTCCTTACGGCGGCGTCCTACGAGCAGTACTTC. Translation: CASSEAVLTAASYEQYF.

V gene TRBV28 combines with J gene TRBJ2-7; 10 positions agree with TRBD2. Germline V gene lookup returns CDR1 MDHEN and CDR2 SYDVKM. CDR3 size: 13 residues. The junction had 0 bases not matched to a gene; V was cut back by 7 bases and J by 0 bases. CDR3 amino acids: CASTSGSSYEQYF. CDR3 sequence (DNA): TGTGCCAGCACTAGCGGGAGCTCCTACGAGCAGTACTTC.

This clone is a singleton in its sample. The V and J genes are TRBV7-9 and TRBJ2-7; 8 bases map to TRBD1. With V trimmed by 5 bases and J by 0 bases, 6 bases remained unmatched. The CDR3 consists of 15 residues. The germline V gene has CDR1 SEHNR and CDR2 FQNEAQ (reference sequence). CDR3 nucleotides: TGTGCCAGCAGCACCCGGACAGGGTTCTCCTACGAGCAGTACTTC. It is translated as CASSTRTGFSYEQYF.

The V gene is TRBV27, the J gene TRBJ1-1, with D possibly being TRBD1 (6 bases). This CDR3 spans 13 amino acids. V was clipped by 5 bases and J by 7 bases, with 14 bases between them. Germline V gene lookup returns CDR1 MNHEY and CDR2 SMNVEV (reference sequence). The CDR3 DNA is TGTGCCAGCAGTCCAGGGGTGTACATTGAAGCTTTCTTT. The encoded protein is CASSPGVYIEAFF.

This clone has just a few counts. J is TRBJ2-3 and V is TRBV5-1, with a tentative D call TRBD2 (7 bases). The V end was cut by 4 bases, the J end by 5 bases, with 17 bases between. Looked up from germline, CDR1 is SGHRS and CDR2 is YFSETQ. CDR3 length: 15 residues. The DNA for the CDR3 is TGCGCCAGCAGCCGGGGGGCGGGAGTATTAGATACGCAGTATTTT. Amino acid sequence: CASSRGAGVLDTQYF.

This chain joins TRBV6-4 and TRBJ2-5, with 8 bases matching TRBD1. CDR3 size: 14 residues. Looked up from germline, CDR1 is MRHNA and CDR2 is SNTAGT. The trim removed 8 bases at V and 5 bases at J, leaving 10 bases unmatched. CDR3 DNA: TGTGCCAGCTCAGTAGGACAGGGCTCTGAGACCCAGTACTTC. This encodes CASSVGQGSETQYF.

J is TRBJ2-1 and V is TRBV21-1; the table assigns TRBD2, which was not confirmed against the DNA. TRBV21-1 is labeled a pseudogene. The CDR3 consists of 19 residues. The CDR3, as DNA: TGTGCCAGCAGCAAAAGGACTAGCGGGAGGATTTGCACCTACAATGAGCAGTTCTTC. As protein: CASSKRTSGRICTYNEQFF.

The chain is built from TRBV7-2 and TRBJ2-7; TRBD1 matches at 7 bases. V trimming: 4 bases; J trimming: 2 bases; junction bases outside the gene matches: 8. Germline V gene data show CDR1 as SGHTA and CDR2 as FQGNSA. The length of the CDR3 is 15 residues. The CDR3 region has the DNA TGTGCCAGCAGCTACCTGGGGACAGCTACCTACGAGCAGTACTTC. It yields the protein CASSYLGTATYEQYF.